The rows below give T cell receptor beta chains drawn from one sample of a study of blood T cell repertoires in COVID-19. The repertoire was sequenced with immunoSEQ multiplex PCR; TCRdb's copy has only in-frame clones and lacks some. The table shows approximately 170,000 clones, with about 85% occurring only once. The sample consisted of peripheral blood. These TCRs come from a woman aged 80 or over with COVID-19, enrolled during active disease. Each CDR3 is given with its conserved first and last residue. The order of the fields is CDR3 DNA, CDR3 protein, V gene, clone size, CDR3 length, J gene, D gene. D genes are given only for firm matches. Where a row states a size, it is once, few, many or the class of an expanded clone; other rows omit it.

TGTGCCAGTAGTATAGCCTTCAGGGGAGGGATAACTGAAGCTTTCTTT | CASSIAFRGGITEAFF | TRBV19 | - | 16 | TRBJ1-1 | -
TGCGCCAGCAGCCTGACAACCGTTAACACTGAAGCTTTCTTT | CASSLTTVNTEAFF | TRBV4-1 | - | 14 | TRBJ1-1 | -
TGCAGCGTTGAAGAGAGGACTAGCGGGAGGTACGAGCAGTACTTC | CSVEERTSGRYEQYF | TRBV29-1 | - | 15 | TRBJ2-7 | TRBD2
TGTGCCAGCAGTCAGGGGCATAATTCACCCCTCCACTTT | CASSQGHNSPLHF | TRBV2 | - | 13 | TRBJ1-6 | -
TGTGCCAGCAGCACGAACGGAGGGGGCGCCTATGGCTACACCTTC | CASSTNGGGAYGYTF | TRBV28 | - | 15 | TRBJ1-2 | TRBD1
TGTGCCAGCTCTCCCGGGACAGCCCAAGAGACCCAGTACTTC | CASSPGTAQETQYF | TRBV18 | - | 14 | TRBJ2-5 | TRBD1
TGCGCCAGCAGCTTGGGCACCGTACTAGCGGGGGCCCAAGAGACCCAGTACTTC | CASSLGTVLAGAQETQYF | TRBV5-1 | - | 18 | TRBJ2-5 | TRBD2
TGCGCCAGCAGCTCAGAATCCTACACTGAAGCTTTCTTT | CASSSESYTEAFF | TRBV5-1 | once | 13 | TRBJ1-1 | -
TGTGCCAGCCGCCCACAGGGGGTTTATGGCTACACCTTC | CASRPQGVYGYTF | TRBV14 | - | 13 | TRBJ1-2 | TRBD1
TGTGCCAGTAGTATGGGACAGGGTCAGGCTAATGAAAAACTGTTTTTT | CASSMGQGQANEKLFF | TRBV19 | - | 16 | TRBJ1-4 | TRBD1
TGTGCCAGCAGCACCAGACAGGGCGGCAATGAAAAACTGTTTTTT | CASSTRQGGNEKLFF | TRBV11-2 | - | 15 | TRBJ1-4 | TRBD1
TGTGCCAGCAGGGGGGACATCAGTAGCACCATATATTTT | CASRGDISSTIYF | TRBV2 | - | 13 | TRBJ1-3 | -
TGTGCCAGCAGCTTATGGGACAGGGGCCAAGAGACCCAGTACTTC | CASSLWDRGQETQYF | TRBV11-2 | - | 15 | TRBJ2-5 | TRBD1
TGTGCCAGCAGCCGGGAGGGTGACACCGGGGAGCTGTTTTTT | CASSREGDTGELFF | TRBV9 | - | 14 | TRBJ2-2 | TRBD2
TGCGCCAGCAGCCAACCCGACAACTATCAGCCCCAGCATTTT | CASSQPDNYQPQHF | TRBV4-1 | - | 14 | TRBJ1-5 | -
TGTGCCAGCAGCTCCACTGACACCATATATTTT | CASSSTDTIYF | TRBV5-6 | - | 11 | TRBJ1-3 | -
TGTGCCAGCAGCTTACGCGGGGGTGAAAATTCACCCCTCCACTTT | CASSLRGGENSPLHF | TRBV11-1 | once | 15 | TRBJ1-6 | -
TGTGCCAGTAGGGATGCCGGGACAGGGACCTACGAGCAGTACTTC | CASRDAGTGTYEQYF | TRBV19 | - | 15 | TRBJ2-7 | TRBD1
TGTGCCAGCAGCCCTACAGGGGGCACAGATACGCAGTATTTT | CASSPTGGTDTQYF | TRBV7-3 | - | 14 | TRBJ2-3 | TRBD1
TGTGCCATCAGTGAGTCGAGGGCAGGGGACGACGAGCAGTACTTC | CAISESRAGDDEQYF | TRBV10-3 | - | 15 | TRBJ2-7 | -
TGTGCCATCCAAGGCGGGACGGCGAACACTGAAGCTTTCTTT | CAIQGGTANTEAFF | TRBV10-3 | - | 14 | TRBJ1-1 | -
TGTGCCAGTAGTAGCGGGGCTCCTTACTCCTACGAGCAGTACTTC | CASSSGAPYSYEQYF | TRBV19 | few | 15 | TRBJ2-7 | -
TGTGCCAGCAGCTTGAGGGGAGGCACCGGGGAGCTGTTTTTT | CASSLRGGTGELFF | TRBV7-9 | - | 14 | TRBJ2-2 | -
TGTGCCAGCAGCCCCGGTGACAGCCCTAACTATGGCTACACCTTC | CASSPGDSPNYGYTF | TRBV9 | once | 15 | TRBJ1-2 | -
TGTGCCAGCAGCCAAGATCCGGGACAGGGTTTTGAAAAACTGTTTTTT | CASSQDPGQGFEKLFF | TRBV4-2 | - | 16 | TRBJ1-4 | TRBD1
TGTGCCAGAAGGGGGAGGGGATCGAGGACTGAAGCTTTCTTT | CARRGRGSRTEAFF | TRBV5-3 | - | 14 | TRBJ1-1 | -
TGTGCCAGCAGTTTATACGGCGACAGCCGCTCCTACGAGCAGTACTTC | CASSLYGDSRSYEQYF | TRBV27 | - | 16 | TRBJ2-7 | -
TGCGCCAGCAGCCTCCTGGGACAGGGGGCAGATACGCAGTATTTT | CASSLLGQGADTQYF | TRBV5-1 | few | 15 | TRBJ2-3 | TRBD1
TGTGCCAGCAGTCTGGACAGGGGGGGCAATCAGCCCCAGCATTTT | CASSLDRGGNQPQHF | TRBV2 | - | 15 | TRBJ1-5 | TRBD1
TGTGCTAGTGGTTTGGCGGGGACAGGGGGTGGCTACACCTTC | CASGLAGTGGGYTF | TRBV12-5 | - | 14 | TRBJ1-2 | TRBD1
TGTGCCAGCAGCTTGGTCGGGGGGGAAAACACTGAAGCTTTCTTT | CASSLVGGENTEAFF | TRBV5-4 | - | 15 | TRBJ1-1 | -
TGTGCCAGCAGCTTGGGAGTGAACACTGAAGCTTTCTTT | CASSLGVNTEAFF | TRBV5-5 | - | 13 | TRBJ1-1 | -
TGTGCCATCGCCCGGTCGGGGTACAGCTCCTACGAGCAGTACTTC | CAIARSGYSSYEQYF | TRBV28 | - | 15 | TRBJ2-7 | -
TGTGCCAGCTGTGGTTATGGAGCCGGTTCCTACGAGCAGTACTTC | CASCGYGAGSYEQYF | TRBV6-6 | - | 15 | TRBJ2-7 | -
TGTGCCAGCAGTGGACAGAGCACAGATACGCAGTATTTT | CASSGQSTDTQYF | TRBV5-4 | once | 13 | TRBJ2-3 | -
TGTGCCAGCAGTGACCCTTACAATGAGCAGTTCTTC | CASSDPYNEQFF | TRBV2 | - | 12 | TRBJ2-1 | -
TGTGCCAGCAGCCCCGGGGACAAGCTGTTTTTT | CASSPGDKLFF | TRBV7-9 | - | 11 | TRBJ1-4 | -
TGTGCCAGCAGTTTCGGAGTTGATACGCAGTATTTT | CASSFGVDTQYF | TRBV28 | - | 12 | TRBJ2-3 | -
TGTGCTAGTGGTCCCTCGGCGGGAGTGTACAATGAGCAGTTCTTC | CASGPSAGVYNEQFF | TRBV12-5 | - | 15 | TRBJ2-1 | TRBD2
TGTGCCACCAGCAGCGAGGGGGGGACATCACAAGAGACCCAGTACTTC | CATSSEGGTSQETQYF | TRBV15 | - | 16 | TRBJ2-5 | -
TGTGCTAGTGGTTTGGTTGGTGACAGGGTCTCCAACGAGCAGTACTTC | CASGLVGDRVSNEQYF | TRBV12-5 | - | 16 | TRBJ2-7 | TRBD1
TGTGCCAGCAGCCCGGGACTAGCGGGGGGGATTGAGCAGTTCTTC | CASSPGLAGGIEQFF | TRBV7-2 | - | 15 | TRBJ2-1 | TRBD2
TGTGCCAGCAGCTTAGGACAGTTGAACACCGGGGAGCTGTTTTTT | CASSLGQLNTGELFF | TRBV5-5 | - | 15 | TRBJ2-2 | -
TGTGCCAGCATGGCCGGGACAGCTTACAATGAGCAGTTCTTC | CASMAGTAYNEQFF | TRBV27 | - | 14 | TRBJ2-1 | TRBD1
TGTGCCAGCAGTTTTCGGCGGGGCACTGAAGCTTTCTTT | CASSFRRGTEAFF | TRBV27 | - | 13 | TRBJ1-1 | -